The next 6 T cell receptor beta chains were all read from a single sample in a study of post-analysis software for immune sequencing data. General study points: The study found TRBV5-6, TRBV5-1 and TRBV20-1 among five TRBV segments more frequent in patients than controls.

No cognate antigen is known for these TCRs. TCR beta cDNA libraries included unique molecular identifiers. TCRdb used MiXCR to reprocess the PCR reads, holding one entry per CDR3 protein. The sample holds 380,000 or so distinct CDR3 sequences, 30% to 45% seen once. Material: blood. Receptors originate from a girl between 10 and 17 years old with multiple sclerosis.

The chain recombines TRBV5-1 with TRBJ1-2; TRBD1 matches 7 bases. The CDR3 is 14 residues long. V was clipped by 4 bases and J by 4 bases; unmatched bases: 7. Germline V gene lookup returns CDR1 SGHRS and CDR2 YFSETQ. The CDR3 reads CASSVGTAGYGYTF. The CDR3 DNA sequence: TGCGCCAGCAGCGTTGGGACAGCGGGCTATGGCTACACCTTC.

The rearrangement uses TRBV5-5 and TRBJ1-4; D is perhaps TRBD1 (5 bases). V was clipped by 0 bases and J by 2 bases, with 8 bases between them. Germline V CDR1 and CDR2: SGHKS, YYEKEE (reference sequence). The CDR3 is 15 residues long. CDR3 residues: CASSLAYRTNEKLFF. The DNA of the CDR3 is TGTGCCAGCAGCTTGGCCTACAGGACTAATGAAAAACTGTTTTTT.

The V gene is TRBV5-6, the J gene TRBJ2-1; 7 positions match TRBD1. Germline CDR1 is SGHDT and CDR2 is YYEEEE. Losses at the gene ends were 2 bases for V and 4 bases for J; bases not matched to a gene: 6. The CDR3 is 15 amino acids. The CDR3 DNA is TGTGCCAGCAGCTTAGGGCAGGGGGTTTACAATGAGCAGTTCTTC. It translates to CASSLGQGVYNEQFF.

This clonotype was seen more than once but under ten times. The chain uses TRBV5-1 and TRBJ2-1; 12 bases line up with TRBD1. Trimming cost V 4 bases and J 13 bases; bases outside gene matches: 12. In germline, CDR1 is SGHRS, CDR2 YFSETQ. The CDR3 consists of 15 residues. Here the CDR3 DNA reads TGCGCCAGCAGCGTCTCCGGGACAGGGGGCGGAAGACAGTTCTTC. This gives the protein CASSVSGTGGGRQFF.

For this clonotype: This sequence may be a read error, since a much larger clone differs from it by one base. The V call is TRBV5-1, the J call TRBJ2-7; no clear D gene. The CDR3 runs 12 residues. Per the germline V gene, CDR1 is SGHRS and CDR2 is YFSETQ. CDR3 region: CASSSSSYGQYF. The CDR3 DNA reads TGCGCCAGCAGTAGCAGCTCCTACGGGCAGTACTTC.

This clonotype has a handful of counts. The chain combines TRBV6-5 with TRBJ1-2; D is unresolved. The CDR3 runs to 15 residues. Trimming pared 2 bases from V and 1 base from J, leaving 11 bases between. From germline, CDR1 is MNHEY and CDR2 SVGAGI. The CDR3 bases are TGTGCCAGCAGTTACCGGCCCGATGATAACTATGGCTACACCTTC. Its protein is CASSYRPDDNYGYTF.